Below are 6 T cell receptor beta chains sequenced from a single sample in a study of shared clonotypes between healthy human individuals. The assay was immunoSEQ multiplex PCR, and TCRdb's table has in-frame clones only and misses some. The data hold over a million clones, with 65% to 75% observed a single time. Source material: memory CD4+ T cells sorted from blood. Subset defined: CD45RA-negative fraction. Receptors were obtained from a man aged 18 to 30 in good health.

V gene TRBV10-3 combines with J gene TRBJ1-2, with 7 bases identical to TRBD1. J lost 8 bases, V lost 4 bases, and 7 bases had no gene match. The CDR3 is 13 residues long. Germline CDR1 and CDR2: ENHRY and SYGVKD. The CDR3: CAISAMTGQGYTF. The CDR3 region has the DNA TGTGCCATCAGTGCTATGACAGGGCAAGGCTACACCTTC.

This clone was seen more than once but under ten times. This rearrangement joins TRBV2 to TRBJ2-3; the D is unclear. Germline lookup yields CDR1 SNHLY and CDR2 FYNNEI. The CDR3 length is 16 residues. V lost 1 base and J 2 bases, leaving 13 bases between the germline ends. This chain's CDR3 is CASSEGARSTTDTQYF. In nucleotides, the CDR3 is TGTGCCAGCAGTGAAGGGGCGCGGTCAACCACAGATACGCAGTATTTT.

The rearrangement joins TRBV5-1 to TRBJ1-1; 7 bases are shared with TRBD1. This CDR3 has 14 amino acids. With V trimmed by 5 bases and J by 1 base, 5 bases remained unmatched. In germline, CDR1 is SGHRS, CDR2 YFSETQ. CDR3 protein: CASSIGQANTEAFF. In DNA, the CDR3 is TGCGCCAGCAGTATTGGACAGGCGAACACTGAAGCTTTCTTT. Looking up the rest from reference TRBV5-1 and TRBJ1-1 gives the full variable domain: KAGVTQTPRYLIKTRGQQVTLSCSPISGHRSVSWYQQTPGQGLQFLFEYFSETQRNKGNFPGRFSGRQFSNSRSEMNVSTLELGDSALYLCASSIGQANTEAFFGQGTRLTVV.

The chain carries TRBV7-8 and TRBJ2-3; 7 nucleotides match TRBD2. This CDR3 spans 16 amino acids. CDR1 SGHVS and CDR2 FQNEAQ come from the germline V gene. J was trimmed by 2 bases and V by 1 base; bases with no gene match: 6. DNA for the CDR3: TGTGCCAGCAGCTTAGACCCTAGCGGATACACAGATACGCAGTATTTT. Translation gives CASSLDPSGYTDTQYF.

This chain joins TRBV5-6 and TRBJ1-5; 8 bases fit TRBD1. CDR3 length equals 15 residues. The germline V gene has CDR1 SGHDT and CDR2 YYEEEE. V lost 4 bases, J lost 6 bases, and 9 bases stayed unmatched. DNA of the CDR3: TGTGCCAGCAGCGTGGACAGGGAGGGCCCTCAGCCCCAGCATTTT. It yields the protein CASSVDREGPQPQHF. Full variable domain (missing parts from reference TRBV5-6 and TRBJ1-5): DAGVTQSPTHLIKTRGQQVTLRCSPKSGHDTVSWYQQALGQGPQFIFQYYEEEERQRGNFPDRFSGHQFPNYSSELNVNALLLGDSALYLCASSVDREGPQPQHFGDGTRLSIL.

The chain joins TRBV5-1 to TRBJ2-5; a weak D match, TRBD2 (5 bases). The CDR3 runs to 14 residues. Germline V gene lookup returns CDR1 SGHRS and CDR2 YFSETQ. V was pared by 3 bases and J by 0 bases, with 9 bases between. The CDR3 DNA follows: TGCGCCAGCAGCTCGGGATTGTACCAAGAGACCCAGTACTTC. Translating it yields CASSSGLYQETQYF.